Listed below are T cell receptor beta chains from one sample, sequenced in a study of blood T cell repertoires in COVID-19. Clones were sequenced by immunoSEQ multiplex PCR, and TCRdb holds only the in-frame ones, with some missing. Here the sample spans about 230,000 clones, around 84% being singletons. The sample comprised peripheral blood. The receptors were sampled from a woman of 80 years or more with active or convalescent COVID-19. Both conserved end residues are part of each CDR3. The order of the fields is V gene, J gene, D gene, CDR3 protein. The D gene is left open where the match is weak.

>TRBV18|TRBJ1-6|-
CASYDGNSYNSPLHF
>TRBV5-1|TRBJ2-1|-
CASSLGGQQWNEQFF
>TRBV27|TRBJ2-1|TRBD2
CASSLRGSGNYNEQFF
>TRBV7-2|TRBJ2-5|TRBD2
CASSLVGLAGARETQYF
>TRBV6-5|TRBJ2-7|-
CASSYTLAGAVYEQYF
>TRBV6-2/TRBV6-3|TRBJ1-2|TRBD1
CASSYGGGPEDRGDYGYTF
>TRBV27|TRBJ1-5|-
CASSLDRVSNQPQHF
>TRBV27|TRBJ1-2|TRBD1
CASRPFPGTGDGYTF
>TRBV15|TRBJ2-7|TRBD1
CATRGTGGFYEQYF
>TRBV5-6|TRBJ1-3|-
CASSLQGAGNTIYF
>TRBV5-1|TRBJ1-6|TRBD1
CASSPATGGVNSPLHF
>TRBV5-5|TRBJ1-1|-
CASSSEPGEGTEAFF
>TRBV7-9|TRBJ1-1|TRBD1
CASSPWDRAHTEAFF
>TRBV28|TRBJ1-6|TRBD1
CASRGGQGHNSPLHF
>TRBV4-1|TRBJ2-1|TRBD1
CASSQDPGQGAGEQFF
>TRBV10-1|TRBJ2-2|-
CASSEDLRQGEIRGGNTGELFF
>TRBV7-8|TRBJ2-3|TRBD2
CASSTRTSGGRTDTQYF